The 7 T cell receptor beta chains given below trace back to one sample, sequenced in a study of CD8+CD57+ T cells in acquired aplastic anemia. Genomic DNA was employed as the template in profiling TCR beta VDJ and CDR3. TCRdb re-called the reads with MiXCR, one entry per CDR3 protein. This table holds 200,000 to 250,000 distinct CDR3 sequences, 40% to 60% found once. Patients chosen for sequencing had shown CD8+CD57+ cell expansion by flow cytometry. The sequencing input was sorted CD4+, CD8+, or CD8+CD57+ T cells (not recorded which) from PBMCs. The receptors stem from a human donor with aplastic anemia.

Regarding this clonotype: Given a much more abundant clone one base away, this may be a read error. This chain connects TRBV15 to TRBJ2-3; D is perhaps TRBD2 (5 bases). V was pared by 5 bases and J by 1 base, with 13 bases between. The CDR3 covers 15 residues. Germline V gene data show CDR1 as LNHNV and CDR2 as YYDKDF (reference sequence). As DNA, the CDR3 is TGTGCCACCAGCCCCACGTGGGAGCGCACAGATACGCAGTATTTT. Residues: CATSPTWERTDTQYF. The full variable domain, with the rest looked up from reference TRBV15 and TRBJ2-3, is DAMVIQNPRYQVTQFGKPVTLSCSQTLNHNVMYWYQQKSSQAPKLLFHYYDKDFNNEADTPDNFQSRRPNTSFCFLDIRSPGLGDTAMYLCATSPTWERTDTQYFGPGTRLTVL.

The chain joins TRBV7-8 to TRBJ1-1, with unresolved D. Trimming removed 6 bases at V and 6 bases at J, with 11 bases between. This CDR3 spans 12 amino acids. The germline V gene has CDR1 SGHVS and CDR2 FQNEAQ. CDR3 DNA sequence: TGTGCCAGCAGACCCACCCAGGCTGAAGCTTTCTTT. Translation: CASRPTQAEAFF.

The chain links TRBV27 to TRBJ2-5, with TRBD1 matching over 9 bases. CDR3 size: 15 residues. Germline V gene data show CDR1 as MNHEY and CDR2 as SMNVEV (reference sequence). V trimming: 6 bases; J trimming: 5 bases; junction bases outside the gene matches: 10. As DNA, the CDR3 is TGTGCCAGCAGGTCCGGGACAGGGAGGGTGGAGACCCAGTACTTC. It is translated as CASRSGTGRVETQYF.

This clonotype was recorded a few times. The chain links TRBV20-1 to TRBJ2-3; weak D call: TRBD2 (6 bases). V shed 4 bases and J shed 1 base, with 12 bases lying between them. Germline values: CDR1 DFQATT, CDR2 SNEGSKA (reference sequence). The CDR3 extends over 14 amino acids. CDR3 sequence reads: CSATQGLRTDTQYF. The CDR3 nucleotides are TGCAGTGCTACCCAGGGACTTCGCACAGATACGCAGTATTTT.

This clonotype was observed at least ten times. The chain links TRBV2 to TRBJ1-1; weak D call: TRBD1 (5 bases). Germline V gives CDR1 SNHLY, CDR2 FYNNEI. The CDR3 sequence is 13 residues long. V was trimmed by 5 bases and J by 5 bases, leaving 12 bases between them. The CDR3 coding sequence is TGTGCCAGCAGTACAGGCGAGTCGACTGAAGCTTTCTTT. Translating it yields CASSTGESTEAFF.

This clonotype was seen many times. The chain carries TRBV30 and TRBJ1-2; TRBD1 aligns across 7 bases. J gave up 4 bases and V 3 bases, and 5 bases lay outside the gene matches. From germline, CDR1 is GTSNPN and CDR2 SVGIG (reference sequence). The CDR3 has 13 amino acids. CDR3 nucleotides: TGTGCCTGGAGCGGAGGGGGCGGCTATGGCTACACCTTC. It is translated as CAWSGGGGYGYTF.

This clonotype appeared many times. The V gene is TRBV2, the J gene TRBJ1-2; D uncertain. The CDR3 consists of 14 residues. V was pared by 8 bases and J by 6 bases, with 19 bases between. Per the germline V gene, CDR1 is SNHLY and CDR2 is FYNNEI. The CDR3 DNA sequence: TGTGCCAGCCTAGTCGGGTCTAGCGATAATGGCTACACCTTC. It translates to CASLVGSSDNGYTF.